This T cell receptor (beta chain) is from a study of cytomegalovirus exposure and HLA in healthy donors. This clone was seen a few times. Germline V gene sequence: CDR1 MGHRA, CDR2 YSYEKL. The V gene end was trimmed by 5 bases and the J gene end by 9 bases; junction bases not matched to a gene: 5. The CDR3 totals 13 residues. The PCR contained 60 Vbeta and 13 Jbeta primers. The data were produced by immunoSEQ multiplex PCR, yet TCRdb's version contains in-frame clones alone and is incomplete. The sample consists of some 200,000 clones, approximately 70% of them appearing once. The receptor was derived from a man in his forties or fifties in good health and CMV-seropositive. The chain recombines TRBV4-1 with TRBJ2-1; TRBD1 aligns across 9 bases. Material for sequencing was PBMCs. The CDR3 loop is CASSVRDRAEQFF. CDR3 nucleotide sequence: TGCGCCAGCAGCGTCCGGGACAGGGCTGAGCAGTTCTTC.